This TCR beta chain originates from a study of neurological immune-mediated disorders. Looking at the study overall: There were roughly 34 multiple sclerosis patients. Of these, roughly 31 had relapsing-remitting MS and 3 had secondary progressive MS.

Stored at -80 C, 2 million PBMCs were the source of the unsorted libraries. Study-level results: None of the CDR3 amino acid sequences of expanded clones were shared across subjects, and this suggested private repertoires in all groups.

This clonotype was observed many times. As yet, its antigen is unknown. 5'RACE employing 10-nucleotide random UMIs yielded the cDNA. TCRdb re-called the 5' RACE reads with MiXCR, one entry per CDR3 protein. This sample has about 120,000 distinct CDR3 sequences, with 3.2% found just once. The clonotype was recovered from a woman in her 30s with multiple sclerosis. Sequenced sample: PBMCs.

The CDR3 DNA reads TGTGCCAGCAGTTTACTCCCGAGGGATACGCAGTATTTT. Its translation is CASSLLPRDTQYF. The V call is TRBV12-3 or TRBV12-4, the J call TRBJ2-3, with D hard to call. Trimming stripped 2 bases from V and 6 bases from J, with 9 bases between. This CDR3 contains 13 residues.